This record covers a single T cell receptor beta chain. Its antigen is still unknown. Noted time point: cycle 4 day 1 (C4D1), after more than 5 weeks of nivolumab. Every patient had relapsed following autologous stem cell transplantation, and cohorts differed in brentuximab vedotin exposure. TCRdb's table, derived via immunoSEQ multiplex PCR, lists solely in-frame clones and lacks some. Of some 39,000 clones in the sample, around 80% were seen once. The sample originates from a study of PD-1 blockade in classical Hodgkin lymphoma. Background on the study: Patients were given intravenous nivolumab, 3 mg/kg, every 2 weeks. General study results and limits: It was reported that newly diagnosed patients had less baseline TCR diversity than healthy donors.

The input for sequencing was peripheral blood mononuclear cells (PBMCs), taken before the fourth cycle of nivolumab. The source of this sequence is a human donor with classical Hodgkin lymphoma.

CDR3 sequence reads: CASSLASGGGNEQFF. CDR3 nucleotides: TGTGCCAGCAGCTTAGCCAGCGGGGGGGGCAATGAGCAGTTCTTC. The chain links TRBV11-2 to TRBJ2-1; 10 nucleotides agree with TRBD2. Germline trimming cut 1 base from V and 6 bases from J; bases unmatched to any gene: 3. The CDR3 is 15 residues long. Germline V gene lookup returns CDR1 SGHAT and CDR2 FQNNGV.